Each of the 24 T cell receptor beta chains below was sequenced from the same sample in a study of blood T cell repertoires in COVID-19. Clones were read by immunoSEQ multiplex PCR, and TCRdb kept only the in-frame ones, dropping some. The table lists 300,000 to 350,000 clones, 90% of them singletons. The sequenced material came from peripheral blood. All receptors derive from a woman between 35 and 50 years old with COVID-19, enrolled during active disease.

V and J are TRBV30 and TRBJ1-6; 9 nucleotides match TRBD1. The CDR3 is 14 residues long. Germline lookup yields CDR1 GTSNPN and CDR2 SVGIG (reference sequence). V shed 4 bases, J shed 6 bases, and the junction held 4 bases outside the gene matches. CDR3 residues: CAWTPGQGNSPLHF. CDR3 sequence (DNA): TGTGCCTGGACCCCGGGACAGGGTAATTCACCCCTCCACTTT.

The genes are TRBV18 and TRBJ2-5, with D uncertain. This CDR3 has 12 amino acids. V lost 3 bases and J lost 5, with 7 bases in between. From germline, CDR1 is KGHSH and CDR2 LQKENI. The CDR3 DNA follows: TGTGCCAGCTCACCCCCTTTGGAGACCCAGTACTTC. Protein sequence: CASSPPLETQYF.

This rearrangement joins TRBV6-1 to TRBJ2-3; 13 nucleotides line up with TRBD2. This CDR3 contains 18 residues. Germline loops: CDR1 MNHNS, CDR2 SASEGT. With 4 bases clipped from V and 0 bases from J, the junction kept 7 bases outside the gene matches. CDR3 in DNA: TGTGCCAGCAGTGCTACTAGCGGGAGGGGGGGTAGCACAGATACGCAGTATTTT. Translating gives CASSATSGRGGSTDTQYF.

The V gene is TRBV13, the J gene TRBJ2-1; TRBD1 is a possible D gene (6 bases). This CDR3 comprises 15 residues. Trimming took 4 bases from V and 3 from J, leaving 13 bases between them. Germline V gene lookup returns CDR1 PRHDT and CDR2 FYEKMQ (reference sequence). The CDR3 is CASSSEWTDYNEQFF. CDR3 sequence (DNA): TGTGCCAGCAGCTCCGAATGGACAGACTACAATGAGCAGTTCTTC.

The J gene is TRBJ1-2, the V gene TRBV7-2; 8 bases agree with TRBD1. Germline assignment: CDR1 SGHTA and CDR2 FQGNSA. This CDR3 region has 13 residues. V trimming: 3 bases; J trimming: 7 bases; junction bases outside the gene matches: 4. The CDR3 region has the DNA TGTGCCAGCAGCTTGTCAGGGGGCAGTGGCTACACCTTC. It specifies CASSLSGGSGYTF.

This clone was recorded once. The chain carries TRBV5-1 and TRBJ1-2; D is unresolved. Trimming pared 4 bases from V and 6 bases from J, leaving 13 bases between. CDR3 length: 13 residues. From germline, CDR1 is SGHRS and CDR2 YFSETQ. The CDR3 region has the DNA TGCGCCAGCAGCGTGGGTCGTGGCAATGGCTACACCTTC. Translated, it gives CASSVGRGNGYTF.

The chain uses TRBV6-5 and TRBJ2-2; D uncertain. This CDR3 spans 14 amino acids. Looked up from germline, CDR1 is MNHEY and CDR2 is SVGAGI. V was pared by 0 bases and J by 5 bases, with 7 bases between. The CDR3 sequence is CASSYSTPTGELFF. CDR3 coding DNA: TGTGCCAGCAGTTACTCTACACCGACCGGGGAGCTGTTTTTT.

CDR3 nucleotides: TGTGCCATCAGTGACTTCCCTGACAGGGGCATGGGGTATGGCTACACCTTC. Its protein is CAISDFPDRGMGYGYTF. J is TRBJ1-2 and V is TRBV10-3; 8 bases are a match to TRBD1. Trimming at V came to 3 bases and at J to 5 bases, leaving 14 bases not matched to a gene. Germline V lookup: CDR1 ENHRY, CDR2 SYGVKD. This CDR3 is built from 17 residues.

The rearrangement uses TRBV5-1 and TRBJ2-3; 11 bases are a match to TRBD1. J lost 4 bases, V lost 0 bases, and 4 bases had no gene match. CDR3 length: 16 amino acids. Germline V gene lookup returns CDR1 SGHRS and CDR2 YFSETQ. CDR3 coding DNA: TGCGCCAGCAGCTTGGATGGGACAGGGGGGGCAGATACGCAGTATTTT. Its translation: CASSLDGTGGADTQYF.

The chain links TRBV19 to TRBJ2-7; D might be TRBD1 (5 bases). Trimming pared 5 bases from V and 5 bases from J, leaving 19 bases between. Germline CDR1 and CDR2: LNHDA and SQIVND (reference sequence). The CDR3 has 15 residues. The CDR3 region is CASSLGAYPLDEQYF. In nucleotides, the CDR3 is TGTGCCAGTAGTCTAGGGGCCTACCCCTTGGACGAGCAGTACTTC.

Details on this clone: The sample contains more than one DNA sequence encoding this CDR3. The chain recombines TRBV12-3 or TRBV12-4 with TRBJ1-1, with a possible D match to TRBD1 (5 bases). This CDR3 spans 13 amino acids. V was cut by 1 base and J by 4 bases, with 7 bases left in between. CDR3 region: CASSLVGGTEAFF. CDR3 bases: TGTGCCAGCAGTTTAGTCGGGGGCACTGAAGCTTTCTTT.

The CDR3 spells CASSHGGDRVFTGELFF. Here the CDR3 DNA reads TGCGCCAGCAGCCACGGTGGGGACAGGGTATTCACCGGGGAGCTGTTTTTT. The genes are TRBV4-1 and TRBJ2-2, with 9 bases matching TRBD1. The V gene end was trimmed by 3 bases and the J gene end by 4 bases; junction bases not matched to a gene: 9. In germline, CDR1 is MGHRA, CDR2 YSYEKL. The CDR3 totals 17 residues.

The J gene is TRBJ2-7, the V gene TRBV5-6; D is uncertain. Germline V CDR1 and CDR2: SGHDT, YYEEEE. Trimming took off 2 bases at V and 3 bases at J, with 15 bases between the two ends. CDR3 length: 15 amino acids. The CDR3 spells CASSFFGVFGYEQYF. CDR3 bases: TGTGCCAGCAGCTTCTTTGGAGTGTTCGGCTACGAGCAGTACTTC.

This clone has a single count. The V gene is TRBV9, the J gene TRBJ2-1, with D possibly being TRBD2 (5 bases). V lost 3 bases to trimming and J lost 4 bases, with 20 bases between them. The germline V gene encodes CDR1 SGDLS and CDR2 YYNGEE. This CDR3 has 17 residues. This chain's CDR3 is CASSATGLRLLYNEQFF. CDR3 sequence (DNA): TGTGCCAGCAGCGCAACGGGGTTACGCCTTCTTTACAATGAGCAGTTCTTC. Full variable domain (outside the CDR3, taken from reference TRBV9 and TRBJ2-1): DSGVTQTPKHLITATGQRVTLRCSPRSGDLSVYWYQQSLDQGLQFLIQYYNGEERAKGNILERFSAQQFPDLHSELNLSSLELGDSALYFCASSATGLRLLYNEQFFGPGTRLTVL.

V usage is TRBV7-2 and J usage is TRBJ1-2; TRBD1 aligns across 9 bases. The germline CDR1 and CDR2 sequences are SGHTA and FQGNSA. This CDR3 is 13 amino acids long. J lost 7 bases, V lost 5 bases, and 5 bases had no gene match. CDR3 in amino acids: CASSVRQGGGYTF. The DNA for the CDR3 is TGTGCCAGCAGCGTGAGACAGGGGGGTGGCTACACCTTC.

This chain links TRBV4-3 with TRBJ2-5, with 12 bases aligning to TRBD2. The CDR3 is 16 residues long. The germline gives CDR1 LGHNA, CDR2 YSLEER. The trim removed 3 bases at V and 7 bases at J, leaving 9 bases unmatched. This chain's CDR3 is CASSQITSGGSGTQYF. CDR3 nucleotides: TGCGCCAGCAGCCAGATAACTAGCGGGGGGTCTGGGACCCAGTACTTC.

This chain connects TRBV18 to TRBJ2-5; 12 nucleotides agree with TRBD2. V shed 0 bases, J shed 5 bases, and the junction held 7 bases outside the gene matches. CDR3 length: 17 amino acids. Germline CDR1 is KGHSH and CDR2 is LQKENI. CDR3 nucleotides: TGTGCCAGCTCACCACCGGCGACTAGCGGGAGTCCGGAGACCCAGTACTTC. Amino acids: CASSPPATSGSPETQYF.

The rearrangement links TRBV28 to TRBJ2-7, with 9 bases identical to TRBD1. Germline V gene data show CDR1 as MDHEN and CDR2 as SYDVKM. Germline trimming cut 7 bases from V and 4 bases from J; bases unmatched to any gene: 14. This CDR3 is built from 16 residues. The CDR3 spells CASTGTGIPTFYEQYF. For the CDR3, the DNA is TGTGCCAGCACCGGGACAGGGATCCCAACTTTTTACGAGCAGTACTTC.

CDR3 nucleotide sequence: TGTGCCAGCAGGACGGGGGGGAGTAATGAAAAACTGTTTTTT. Protein: CASRTGGSNEKLFF. The J gene is TRBJ1-4, the V gene TRBV7-2, with D perhaps TRBD1 (5 bases). Germline values: CDR1 SGHTA, CDR2 FQGNSA. This CDR3 is built from 14 residues. Deletions cut 6 bases from V and 4 bases from J, with 12 bases between.

V and J are TRBV9 and TRBJ2-5, with 9 bases fitting TRBD2. Trimming removed 0 bases from V and 4 bases from J; junction bases left unmatched: 7. Germline V gives CDR1 SGDLS, CDR2 YYNGEE. The CDR3 is 16 amino acids. This chain's CDR3 is CASSVGLAGRGETQYF. The CDR3 region has the DNA TGTGCCAGCAGCGTAGGGCTAGCGGGGAGGGGAGAGACCCAGTACTTC.

The chain is built from TRBV27 and TRBJ1-6; tentative D call: TRBD1 (6 bases). This CDR3 is 14 amino acids long. Between the trimmed V and J ends, which lost 5 bases and 7 bases, there was a span of 12 bases. Germline V gene lookup returns CDR1 MNHEY and CDR2 SMNVEV (reference sequence). Here the CDR3 reads CASSPNRVNSPLHF. CDR3 in DNA: TGTGCCAGCAGTCCCAACAGGGTCAATTCACCCCTCCACTTT.

The V call is TRBV15, the J call TRBJ2-3, with 8 bases aligning to TRBD1. The germline V gene encodes CDR1 LNHNV and CDR2 YYDKDF (reference sequence). This CDR3 region has 17 residues. After removal of 3 bases from V and 4 bases from J, the junction contained 12 bases not matched to a gene. CDR3: CATSRTSRTGLPDTQYF. CDR3 sequence (DNA): TGTGCCACCAGCAGGACCTCTAGGACAGGGTTGCCAGATACGCAGTATTTT.

This chain links TRBV4-3 with TRBJ2-3, with 11 nucleotides matching TRBD2. Germline CDR1 reads LGHNA; CDR2 reads YSLEER. Trimming removed 4 bases from V and 5 bases from J; junction bases left unmatched: 8. The CDR3 consists of 16 residues. The CDR3: CASSRASGGFEDTQYF. The CDR3, as DNA: TGCGCCAGCAGCCGGGCTAGCGGGGGGTTCGAAGATACGCAGTATTTT.

This chain joins TRBV10-3 and TRBJ1-1; 7 bases fit TRBD1. Looked up from germline, CDR1 is ENHRY and CDR2 is SYGVKD. The CDR3 runs 15 residues. With 0 bases clipped from V and 1 base from J, the junction kept 2 bases outside the gene matches. The CDR3 loop reads CAISESAGGNTEAFF. In DNA form, the CDR3 reads TGTGCCATCAGTGAGTCGGCAGGGGGGAACACTGAAGCTTTCTTT.